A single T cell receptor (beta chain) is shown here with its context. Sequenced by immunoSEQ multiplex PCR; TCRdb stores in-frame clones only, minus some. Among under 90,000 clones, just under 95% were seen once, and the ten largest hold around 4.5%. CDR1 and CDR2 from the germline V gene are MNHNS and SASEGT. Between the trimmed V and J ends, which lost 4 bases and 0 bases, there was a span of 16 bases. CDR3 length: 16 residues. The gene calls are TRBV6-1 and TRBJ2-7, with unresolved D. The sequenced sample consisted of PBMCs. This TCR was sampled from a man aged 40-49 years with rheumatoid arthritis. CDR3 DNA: TGTGCCAGCAGTGGTCAGGATCTCCTTAGCTCCTACGAGCAGTACTTC. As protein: CASSGQDLLSSYEQYF.